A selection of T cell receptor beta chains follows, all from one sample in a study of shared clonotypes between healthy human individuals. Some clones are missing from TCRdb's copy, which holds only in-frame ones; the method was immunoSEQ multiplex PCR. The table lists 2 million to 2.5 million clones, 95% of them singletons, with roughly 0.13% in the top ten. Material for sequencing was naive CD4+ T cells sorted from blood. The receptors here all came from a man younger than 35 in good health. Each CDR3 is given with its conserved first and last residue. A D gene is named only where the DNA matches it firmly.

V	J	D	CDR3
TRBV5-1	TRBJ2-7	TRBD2	CASKREGGFYEQYF
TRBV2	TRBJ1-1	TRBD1	CASRSQGGLRTEAFF
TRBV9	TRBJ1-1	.	CASSVDVGGNTEAFF
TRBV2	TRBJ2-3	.	CASSGRISTDTQYF
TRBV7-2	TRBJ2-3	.	CASSTGTDTQYF
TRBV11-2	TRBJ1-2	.	CASSLAGNRADGYTF
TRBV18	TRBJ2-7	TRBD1	CASSPTGAYEQYF
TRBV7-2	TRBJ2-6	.	CASSLMHSGANVLTF
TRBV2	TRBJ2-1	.	CASSGWGNEQFF
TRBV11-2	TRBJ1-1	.	CASSLRIQLTEAFF
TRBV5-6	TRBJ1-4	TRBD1	CASSLGLGKDRAEKLFF
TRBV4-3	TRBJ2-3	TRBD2	CASSQDLVTSADTQYF
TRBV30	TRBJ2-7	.	CAWSAAYEQYF
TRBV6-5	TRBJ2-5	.	CASSYGGTQYF
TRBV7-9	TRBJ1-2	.	CASSSVNYGYTF
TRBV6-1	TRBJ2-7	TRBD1	CASSVGQGVSYEQYF
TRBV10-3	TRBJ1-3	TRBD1	CAISQGAGNTIYF
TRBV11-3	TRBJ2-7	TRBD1	CASSLLGTGPYEQYF
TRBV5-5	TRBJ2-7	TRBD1	CASSPGQGLVAYEQYF
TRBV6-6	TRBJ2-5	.	CASSYVAGRLETQYF